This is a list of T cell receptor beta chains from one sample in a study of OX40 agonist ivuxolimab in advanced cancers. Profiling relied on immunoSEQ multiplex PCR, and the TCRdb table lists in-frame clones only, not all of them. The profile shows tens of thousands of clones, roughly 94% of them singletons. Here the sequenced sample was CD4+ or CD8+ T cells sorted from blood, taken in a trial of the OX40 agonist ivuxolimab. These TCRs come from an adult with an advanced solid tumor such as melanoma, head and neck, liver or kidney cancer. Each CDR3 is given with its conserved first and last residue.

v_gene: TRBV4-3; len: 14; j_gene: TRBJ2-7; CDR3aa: CASSQALVSYEQYF
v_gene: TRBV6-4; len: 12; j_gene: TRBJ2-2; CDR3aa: CASSDSSGELFF
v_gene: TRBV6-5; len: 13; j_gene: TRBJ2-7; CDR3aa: CASSEPGRGEQYF
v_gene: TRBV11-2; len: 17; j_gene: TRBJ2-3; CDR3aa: CASSQLGGGLGTDTQYF
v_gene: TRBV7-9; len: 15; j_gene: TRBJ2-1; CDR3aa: CASSLGVYSYNEQFF
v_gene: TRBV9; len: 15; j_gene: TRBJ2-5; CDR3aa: CASSPGPEYQETQYF
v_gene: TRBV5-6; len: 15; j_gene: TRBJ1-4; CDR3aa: CASSLDRGAYEKLFF
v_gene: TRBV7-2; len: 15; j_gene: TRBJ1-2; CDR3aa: CASSYTPGQGYGYTF
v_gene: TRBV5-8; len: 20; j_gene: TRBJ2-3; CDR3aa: CASSSHPMGRGPRGTDTQYF
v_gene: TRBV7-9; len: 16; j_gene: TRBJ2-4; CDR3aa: CASSPRPEGGKNIQYF
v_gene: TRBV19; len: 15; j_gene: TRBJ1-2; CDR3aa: CASSTRDRSNYGYTF
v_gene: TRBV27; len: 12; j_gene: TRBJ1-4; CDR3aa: CASSLPSQKLFF
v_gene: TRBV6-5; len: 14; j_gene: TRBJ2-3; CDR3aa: CASSRVGSTDTQYF
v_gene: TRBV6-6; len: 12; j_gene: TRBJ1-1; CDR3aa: CASGTGWTEAFF
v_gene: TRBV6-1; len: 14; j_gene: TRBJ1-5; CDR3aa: CASSRQVSNQPQHF
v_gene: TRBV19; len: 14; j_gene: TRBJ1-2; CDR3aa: CASSISGAYYGYTF
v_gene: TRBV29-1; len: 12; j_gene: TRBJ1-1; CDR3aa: CSVEKGITEAFF
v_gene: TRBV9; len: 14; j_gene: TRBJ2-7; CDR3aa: CASSVAPEGYEQYF
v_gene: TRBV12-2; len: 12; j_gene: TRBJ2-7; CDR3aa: CASRFLSYEQYF
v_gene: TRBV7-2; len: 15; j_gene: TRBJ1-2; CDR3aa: CASSLQPANNYGYTF
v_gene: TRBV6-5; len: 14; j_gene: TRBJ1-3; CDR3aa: CASNSGGAGNTIYF
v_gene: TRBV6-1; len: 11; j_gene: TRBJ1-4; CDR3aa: CASNARVELFF
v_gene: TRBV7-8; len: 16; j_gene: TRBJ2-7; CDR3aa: CASSLPPGGPGDEQYF
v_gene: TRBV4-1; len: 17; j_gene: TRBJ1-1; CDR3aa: CASSPQPAVTMNTEAFF
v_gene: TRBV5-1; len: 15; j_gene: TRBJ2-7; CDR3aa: CASSLAASSSYEQYF
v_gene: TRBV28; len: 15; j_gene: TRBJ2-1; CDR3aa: CASSFGLSSYNEQFF
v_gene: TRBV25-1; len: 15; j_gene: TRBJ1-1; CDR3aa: CASRDWGQRRTEAFF
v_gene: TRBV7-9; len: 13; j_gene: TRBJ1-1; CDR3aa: CASSLEGNTEAFF
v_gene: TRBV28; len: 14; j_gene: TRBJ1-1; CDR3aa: CASSLQGRNTEAFF
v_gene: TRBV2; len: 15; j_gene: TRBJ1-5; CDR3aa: CASTQGQGDLVPQHF
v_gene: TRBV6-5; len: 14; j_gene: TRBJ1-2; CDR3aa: CASSSSSPNYGYTF
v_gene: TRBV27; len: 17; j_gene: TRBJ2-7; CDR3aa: CASSLTQVVRPPYEQYF
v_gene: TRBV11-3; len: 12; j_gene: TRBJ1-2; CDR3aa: CASSSQGYGYTF
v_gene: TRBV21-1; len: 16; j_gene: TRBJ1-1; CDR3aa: CASSRHRGPENTEAFF
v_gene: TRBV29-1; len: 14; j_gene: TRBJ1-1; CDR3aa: CSVEGSGGKFEAFF
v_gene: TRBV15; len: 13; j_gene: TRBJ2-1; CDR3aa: CATSSGGRNEQFF
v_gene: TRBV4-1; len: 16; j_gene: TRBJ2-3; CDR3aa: CASTPAAGPSTDTQYF
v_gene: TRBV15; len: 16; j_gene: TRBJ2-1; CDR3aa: CATRSQQGSSYNEQFF
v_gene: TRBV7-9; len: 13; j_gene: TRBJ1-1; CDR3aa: CASSRGVRPEAFF
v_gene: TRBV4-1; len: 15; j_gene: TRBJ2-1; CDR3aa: CASSQDLLAGFEQFF
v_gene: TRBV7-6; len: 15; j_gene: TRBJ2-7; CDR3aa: CASSSLAGDHYEQYF
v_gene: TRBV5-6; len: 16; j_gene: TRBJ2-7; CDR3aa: CASSPGGTGRYDEQYF
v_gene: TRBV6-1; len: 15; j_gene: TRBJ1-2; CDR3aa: CASSEVGRGLRGYTF
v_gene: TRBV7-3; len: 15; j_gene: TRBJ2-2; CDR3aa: CASSLGRDNTGELFF
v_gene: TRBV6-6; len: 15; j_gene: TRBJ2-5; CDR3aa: CASSYTSGPGETQYF
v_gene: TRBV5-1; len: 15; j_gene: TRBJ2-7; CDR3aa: CASSPGQGLKYEQYF
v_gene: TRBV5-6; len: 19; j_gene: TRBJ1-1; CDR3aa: CASSLSGQGHSTLNTEAFF
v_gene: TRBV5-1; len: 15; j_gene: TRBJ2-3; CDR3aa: CASSLAEGGVYTQYF
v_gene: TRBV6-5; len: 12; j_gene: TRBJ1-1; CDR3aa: CASSYANTEAFF
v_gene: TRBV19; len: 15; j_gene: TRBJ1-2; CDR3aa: CASSIAGGSLYGYTF
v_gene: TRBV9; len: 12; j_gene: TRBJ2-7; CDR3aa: CASSGATGEQYF
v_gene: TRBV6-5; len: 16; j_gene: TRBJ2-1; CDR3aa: CASSFTRIPSYNEQFF